Below are 17 T cell receptor beta chains sequenced from a single sample in a study of cytomegalovirus exposure and HLA in healthy donors. A multiplex PCR was run with 60 Vbeta primers and 13 Jbeta primers. Assay used: immunoSEQ multiplex PCR; TCRdb lists only in-frame clones, some missing. The table lists some 150,000 clones, approximately 82% of them singletons, with over 1.5% in the top ten. Sequenced sample: PBMCs. Receptors were obtained from a man aged 35-49 years in good health and CMV-seronegative.

This clone is a singleton in its sample. V is TRBV6-1 and J is TRBJ1-1; 9 nucleotides match TRBD1. CDR1 is MNHNS and CDR2 is SASEGT in the germline V gene. The CDR3 length is 14 residues. Losses at the gene ends were 6 bases for V and 6 bases for J; bases not matched to a gene: 8. CDR3 in DNA: TGTGCCAGCAGCGGGACAGGGTTTATCGCTGAAGCTTTCTTT. It is translated as CASSGTGFIAEAFF.

Only one count was recorded for this clone. The rearrangement joins TRBV4-3 to TRBJ2-3; D is unclear. The CDR3 totals 16 residues. V lost 1 base and J 0 bases, leaving 11 bases between the germline ends. Germline CDR1 is LGHNA and CDR2 is YSLEER. CDR3 DNA: TGCGCCAGCAGCCAAGTTACTTTTCGGAGCACAGATACGCAGTATTTT. It encodes CASSQVTFRSTDTQYF.

The V gene is TRBV7-6, the J gene TRBJ2-2; 12 bases align to TRBD2. There are 17 residues in the CDR3. Looked up from germline, CDR1 is SGHVS and CDR2 is FNYEAQ. Unmatched junction bases numbered 8, after V lost 5 bases and J lost 4 bases. For the CDR3, the DNA is TGTGCCAGCAGCCCCTGGACTAGCGGGACGGTCACCGGGGAGCTGTTTTTT. Protein sequence: CASSPWTSGTVTGELFF.

CDR3 nucleotides: TGTGCCAGCAGCGCTTCCGGGACAGCCTTCTACGAGCAGTACTTC. The encoded protein is CASSASGTAFYEQYF. This rearrangement joins TRBV5-6 to TRBJ2-7, with 7 bases matching TRBD1. The junction had 10 bases not matched to a gene; V was cut back by 4 bases and J by 3 bases. The CDR3 consists of 15 residues. Germline V gene sequence: CDR1 SGHDT, CDR2 YYEEEE.

This sequence joins TRBV27 and TRBJ1-2; D is unresolved. Germline V gene lookup returns CDR1 MNHEY and CDR2 SMNVEV (reference sequence). CDR3 length: 13 residues. Trimming cost V 3 bases and J 8 bases, with 13 bases left between them. The DNA of the CDR3 is TGTGCCAGCAGTTTGCGCACGGCAGGCGGCTACACCTTC. It translates to CASSLRTAGGYTF.

The V call is TRBV27, the J call TRBJ1-5; 7 bases map to TRBD1. CDR3 length: 15 residues. With 2 bases clipped from V and 4 bases from J, the junction kept 5 bases outside the gene matches. Germline V lookup: CDR1 MNHEY, CDR2 SMNVEV (reference sequence). CDR3 in amino acids: CASSLTGARNQPQHF. The CDR3 DNA is TGTGCCAGCAGTTTAACAGGGGCGAGAAATCAGCCCCAGCATTTT.

The rearrangement joins TRBV2 to TRBJ2-7; tentatively, D is TRBD2 (6 bases). V was cut by 3 bases and J by 4 bases, with 13 bases left in between. CDR1 is SNHLY, CDR2 FYNNEI, per germline. The CDR3 has 14 residues. CDR3 sequence: CASSEAGSRYEQYF. The CDR3 bases are TGTGCCAGCAGTGAGGCGGGATCGAGGTACGAGCAGTACTTC.

The V call is TRBV2, the J call TRBJ2-7; TRBD2 matches 12 bases. The trim removed 5 bases at V and 2 bases at J, leaving 7 bases unmatched. The germline V gene encodes CDR1 SNHLY and CDR2 FYNNEI. CDR3 size: 16 residues. The CDR3 DNA reads as TGTGCCAGCAGTCAAAGACTAGCGGGGGCTACCTACGAGCAGTACTTC. Its translation: CASSQRLAGATYEQYF.

There are a few counts of this clone. The chain uses TRBV7-6 and TRBJ2-1; TRBD2 aligns across 8 bases. This CDR3 contains 16 residues. Germline V gives CDR1 SGHVS, CDR2 FNYEAQ. With 1 base clipped from V and 9 bases from J, the junction kept 11 bases outside the gene matches. The CDR3 spells CASSLEAGARLGEQFF. The CDR3 bases are TGTGCCAGCAGCTTAGAAGCGGGGGCACGTTTGGGTGAGCAGTTCTTC.

The chain joins TRBV7-2 to TRBJ1-5, with a tentative D call TRBD1 (5 bases). Germline lookup yields CDR1 SGHTA and CDR2 FQGNSA. This CDR3 comprises 14 residues. With 3 bases removed from V and 7 bases from J, the gap between germline ends came to 13 bases. The CDR3 region has the DNA TGTGCCAGCAGCTTTTACACTTCAGGGCAGCCCCAGCATTTT. Translating it yields CASSFYTSGQPQHF.

The rearrangement joins TRBV6-4 to TRBJ2-1; 12 bases align to TRBD2. V lost 5 bases and J lost 8; bases outside the gene matches: 10. Germline V CDR1 and CDR2: MRHNA, SNTAGT. The CDR3 is made up of 16 amino acids. The CDR3 loop reads CASSSSGLAGFDEQFF. DNA of the CDR3: TGTGCCAGCAGTTCCTCCGGACTAGCGGGATTTGATGAGCAGTTCTTC.

This clone was detected only a few times. The chain recombines TRBV5-1 with TRBJ2-5; 9 bases fit TRBD2. J lost 4 bases, V lost 0 bases, and 1 base had no gene match. Germline CDR1 is SGHRS and CDR2 is YFSETQ. There are 14 residues in the CDR3. The CDR3 nucleotides read TGCGCCAGCAGCTTGGATAGCGGGAGAGAGACCCAGTACTTC. Protein sequence: CASSLDSGRETQYF.

The V gene is TRBV29-1, the J gene TRBJ2-7; tentatively, D is TRBD1 (5 bases). The CDR3 is 14 amino acids. V lost 1 base, J lost 6 bases, and 16 bases lay in between. In germline, CDR1 is SQVTM, CDR2 ANQGSEA. DNA for the CDR3: TGCAGCGTTGAAGCGGCAGGGAAGGGCGGCGAGCAGTACTTC. Its translation: CSVEAAGKGGEQYF.

The chain carries TRBV7-2 and TRBJ2-7; 9 bases agree with TRBD1. Germline V gene data show CDR1 as SGHTA and CDR2 as FQGNSA. CDR3 size: 14 residues. J was trimmed by 4 bases and V by 5 bases; bases with no gene match: 6. CDR3 amino acids: CASSLQQGAYEQYF. In nucleotides, the CDR3 is TGTGCCAGCAGCCTACAACAGGGGGCTTACGAGCAGTACTTC.

The J gene is TRBJ1-5, the V gene TRBV4-3, with D possibly TRBD1 on 6 matching bases. The CDR3 is made up of 16 amino acids. Germline lookup yields CDR1 LGHNA and CDR2 YSLEER. The V end lost 0 bases, the J end lost 4 bases, and 13 bases lay between the germline ends. CDR3 in amino acids: CASSQDSARGNQPQHF. In DNA form, the CDR3 reads TGCGCCAGCAGCCAAGATTCGGCCAGGGGAAATCAGCCCCAGCATTTT.

The chain uses TRBV2 and TRBJ2-7, with D perhaps TRBD2 (6 bases). Germline V CDR1 and CDR2: SNHLY, FYNNEI. This CDR3 contains 14 residues. With 7 bases removed from V and 2 bases from J, the gap between germline ends came to 15 bases. The CDR3 sequence is CASIGRQTAYEQYF. DNA for the CDR3: TGTGCCAGCATAGGGAGGCAGACCGCCTACGAGCAGTACTTC.

This chain joins TRBV9 and TRBJ2-3; TRBD1 aligns across 12 bases. V shed 4 bases, J shed 6 bases, and the junction held 12 bases outside the gene matches. This CDR3 is built from 17 residues. Germline CDR1 SGDLS, CDR2 YYNGEE. This chain's CDR3 is CASSPTGTGGPLDTQYF. In nucleotides, the CDR3 is TGTGCCAGCAGCCCCACCGGGACAGGGGGCCCATTGGATACGCAGTATTTT. Complete variable domain (other parts from reference TRBV9 and TRBJ2-3): DSGVTQTPKHLITATGQRVTLRCSPRSGDLSVYWYQQSLDQGLQFLIQYYNGEERAKGNILERFSAQQFPDLHSELNLSSLELGDSALYFCASSPTGTGGPLDTQYFGPGTRLTVL.